One sample yielded the 13 T cell receptor beta chains listed below, sequenced in a study of somatic mutations in cytotoxic T cells in rheumatoid arthritis. Some clones are missing from TCRdb's copy, which holds only in-frame ones; the method was immunoSEQ multiplex PCR. This table has roughly 3,900 clones, approximately 93% appearing once. Sequenced material: CD8+ T cells sorted from blood. The receptors derive from a woman aged 60-75 years with rheumatoid arthritis.

The V call is TRBV7-6, the J call TRBJ2-1; D remains ambiguous. CDR3 length equals 13 residues. Trimming stripped 0 bases from V and 6 bases from J, with 6 bases between. Per the germline V gene, CDR1 is SGHVS and CDR2 is FNYEAQ. CDR3 sequence reads: CASSLAGLNEQFF. DNA of the CDR3: TGTGCCAGCAGCTTAGCGGGCCTCAATGAGCAGTTCTTC.

This chain uses TRBV28 with TRBJ2-3, with unresolved D. The CDR3 covers 14 residues. V gave up 2 bases and J gave up 4 bases, with 10 bases separating them. From germline, CDR1 is MDHEN and CDR2 SYDVKM. CDR3 in amino acids: CASSLLKLPDTQYF. The CDR3 DNA follows: TGTGCCAGCAGTTTACTTAAACTTCCAGATACGCAGTATTTT. Full variable domain (remainder filled in from reference TRBV28 and TRBJ2-3): DVKVTQSSRYLVKRTGEKVFLECVQDMDHENMFWYRQDPGLGLRLIYFSYDVKMKEKGDIPEGYSVSREKKERFSLILESASTNQTSMYLCASSLLKLPDTQYFGPGTRLTVL.

This clone was detected once. CDR3 residues: CASSIALDSYNEQFF. For the CDR3, the DNA is TGTGCCAGTAGTATAGCCCTAGACTCCTACAATGAGCAGTTCTTC. The chain carries TRBV19 and TRBJ2-1; D gene unclear. The ends were cut back, 1 base at V and 0 bases at J, with 7 bases in the middle. The CDR3 sequence is 15 residues long. Germline V gives CDR1 LNHDA, CDR2 SQIVND (reference sequence).

This clone was detected a few times. The CDR3 bases are TGTGCCAGCAGTTTGGCGGGAGGGGCTCGAGAGACCCAGTACTTC. Protein: CASSLAGGARETQYF. The rearrangement joins TRBV28 to TRBJ2-5; 9 positions match TRBD2. In germline, CDR1 is MDHEN, CDR2 SYDVKM. The ends lost 3 bases at V and 4 bases at J; junction bases unmatched: 6. The CDR3 contains 15 residues.

The chain is built from TRBV7-8 and TRBJ2-7, with TRBD2 matching over 14 bases. Unmatched junction bases numbered 3, after V lost 5 bases and J lost 0 bases. The CDR3 sequence is 16 residues long. CDR1 is SGHVS, CDR2 FQNEAQ, per germline. Written as DNA, the CDR3 is TGTGCCAGCAGCAGACTAGCGGGAGGGCCCTCCTACGAGCAGTACTTC. Amino acids: CASSRLAGGPSYEQYF. Supplemented by reference TRBV7-8 and TRBJ2-7, the full variable domain reads GAGVSQSPRYKVAKRGQDVALRCDPISGHVSLFWYQQALGQGPEFLTYFQNEAQLDKSGLPSDRFFAERPEGSVSTLKIQRTQQEDSAVYLCASSRLAGGPSYEQYFGPGTRLTVT.

The CDR3 DNA follows: TGTGCCAGCAGCTTAGGGCAGGCCTATCAGCAGTACTTC. Translation gives CASSLGQAYQQYF. This chain uses TRBV7-8 with TRBJ2-7; D uncertain. V was pared by 1 base and J by 8 bases, with 12 bases between. The length of the CDR3 is 13 residues. Germline CDR1 is SGHVS and CDR2 is FQNEAQ.

The V and J genes are TRBV5-4 and TRBJ1-1; 7 bases are shared with TRBD1. CDR3 length: 12 amino acids. V lost 2 bases and J lost 7; bases outside the gene matches: 2. Germline V gene lookup returns CDR1 SGHNT and CDR2 YYREEE (reference sequence). The CDR3: CASSLWTGEAFF. DNA of the CDR3: TGTGCCAGCAGCTTATGGACAGGTGAAGCTTTCTTT.

The rearrangement joins TRBV6-1 to TRBJ2-5; tentative D call: TRBD1 (6 bases). Trimming cost V 9 bases and J 5 bases, with 16 bases left between them. CDR3 length: 13 residues. Germline loops: CDR1 MNHNS, CDR2 SASEGT. The CDR3: CASAGVNYETQYF. CDR3 nucleotide sequence: TGTGCCAGTGCAGGGGTGAATTATGAGACCCAGTACTTC.

The chain carries TRBV18 and TRBJ2-3; 8 bases match TRBD1. V shed 3 bases and J 2 bases; nucleotides not matched to a gene: 4. Germline CDR1 KGHSH, CDR2 LQKENI. The CDR3 consists of 15 residues. CDR3 in DNA: TGTGCCAGCTCACCGGACAGGGCTCCCACAGATACGCAGTATTTT. Amino acids: CASSPDRAPTDTQYF.

Worth noting for this clone: This sample includes further DNA sequences coding for the same CDR3. This chain links TRBV7-9 with TRBJ1-6, with D perhaps TRBD1 (5 bases). Germline CDR1 reads SEHNR; CDR2 reads FQNEAQ (reference sequence). The V gene lost 1 base and the J gene lost 0 bases, with 13 bases spanning the gap. This CDR3 has 18 amino acids. CDR3: CASSLVGGASSYNSPLHF. CDR3 DNA: TGTGCCAGCAGCTTAGTAGGTGGGGCGAGCTCCTATAATTCACCCCTCCACTTT.

This chain connects TRBV6-1 to TRBJ2-3, with TRBD1 identical over 7 bases. With V trimmed by 3 bases and J by 2 bases, 5 bases remained unmatched. From germline, CDR1 is MNHNS and CDR2 SASEGT. The CDR3 extends over 15 amino acids. The CDR3 coding sequence is TGTGCCAGCAGTGAGGGACAGCTTTCCACAGATACGCAGTATTTT. It specifies CASSEGQLSTDTQYF.

This clone occurred once. This rearrangement joins TRBV9 to TRBJ2-1; D might be TRBD1 (5 bases). V lost 7 bases and J lost 7, with 15 bases in between. Germline loops: CDR1 SGDLS, CDR2 YYNGEE. The CDR3 extends over 13 amino acids. CDR3 in amino acids: CASGHPPSNEQFF. The CDR3 DNA follows: TGTGCCAGCGGACACCCCCCTTCGAATGAGCAGTTCTTC.

The chain's CDR3 is CASSDGGRSYTF. CDR3 DNA: TGTGCCAGCAGTGACGGGGGACGAAGCTACACCTTC. The V and J genes are TRBV2 and TRBJ1-2, with TRBD1 as a possible D gene (5 bases). This CDR3 has 12 residues. Germline loops: CDR1 SNHLY, CDR2 FYNNEI. V lost 3 bases to trimming and J lost 9 bases, with 11 bases between them. The entire variable domain, with the rest obtained from reference TRBV2 and TRBJ1-2, is as follows: EPEVTQTPSHQVTQMGQEVILRCVPISNHLYFYWYRQILGQKVEFLVSFYNNEISEKSEIFDDQFSVERPDGSNFTLKIRSTKLEDSAMYFCASSDGGRSYTFGSGTRLTVV.